Detailed here is one T cell receptor (beta chain). Its cognate antigen is unknown. This record belongs to a study of shared clonotypes between healthy human individuals. Memory CD4+ cells were the fraction left after CD45RA+ naive selection. Whole-study results and caveats: Clonotypes not shared had lower generation probabilities than those common to all four donors.

Libraries were prepared by immunoSEQ multiplex PCR; TCRdb keeps only in-frame clonotypes and omits some of them. The data contain 2 million to 3 million clones, 93% of them singletons. This CDR3 is 14 amino acids long. Germline V gene data show CDR1 as MGHRA and CDR2 as YSYEKL. V was trimmed by 3 bases and J by 0 bases, leaving 7 bases between them. The sequencing input was naive CD4+ T cells from PBMCs. Subset indicated: CD45RA+ positively selected. This receptor was taken from a young man in good health. Some clones in this sample may be carry-over from other donors' samples. This rearrangement joins TRBV4-1 to TRBJ2-3; no clear D gene. CDR3 nucleotide sequence: TGCGCCAGCAGCCAGGTGATAAGCACAGATACGCAGTATTTT. Amino acid sequence: CASSQVISTDTQYF.